A selection of T cell receptor beta chains follows, all from one sample in a study of blood T cell repertoires in COVID-19. Produced via immunoSEQ multiplex PCR; TCRdb's table is partial and in-frame only. The table lists approximately 150,000 clones, around 90% of them singletons. Sample: peripheral blood. All receptors derive from a woman aged 60-75 years with acute or convalescent COVID-19. Both conserved end residues are part of each CDR3. D genes are given only for firm matches.

V gene: TRBV5-1; J gene: TRBJ2-2; D gene: TRBD2; CDR3 protein: CASSFAGDRGTGELFF; CDR3 DNA: TGCGCCAGCAGCTTTGCGGGGGATCGGGGCACCGGGGAGCTGTTTTTT
V gene: TRBV2; J gene: TRBJ2-2; D gene: TRBD2; CDR3 protein: CATALLAGTGELFF; CDR3 DNA: TGTGCCACCGCCTTATTAGCGGGCACCGGGGAGCTGTTTTTT
V gene: TRBV4-3; J gene: TRBJ1-1; D gene: -; CDR3 protein: CASSPGLSMNTEAFF; CDR3 DNA: TGCGCCAGCAGTCCAGGGCTGAGTATGAACACTGAAGCTTTCTTT
V gene: TRBV2; J gene: TRBJ2-5; D gene: TRBD1; CDR3 protein: CASSDARGRGETQYF; CDR3 DNA: TGTGCCAGCAGTGACGCCAGGGGGCGAGGGGAGACCCAGTACTTC
V gene: TRBV18; J gene: TRBJ1-5; D gene: TRBD1; CDR3 protein: CASSPGQGEQPQHF; CDR3 DNA: TGTGCCAGCTCACCAGGTCAGGGGGAACAGCCCCAGCATTTT
V gene: TRBV9; J gene: TRBJ2-2; D gene: TRBD2; CDR3 protein: CASSVERGETGELFF; CDR3 DNA: TGTGCCAGCAGCGTAGAACGGGGGGAAACCGGGGAGCTGTTTTTT
V gene: TRBV11-2; J gene: TRBJ2-5; D gene: TRBD1; CDR3 protein: CASTQTGVRETQYF; CDR3 DNA: TGTGCCAGCACCCAGACAGGGGTAAGGGAGACCCAGTACTTC
V gene: TRBV11-2; J gene: TRBJ1-1; D gene: TRBD1; CDR3 protein: CASSLDLVRDRQAFF; CDR3 DNA: TGTGCCAGCAGCTTAGATCTTGTCCGGGACAGGCAAGCTTTCTTT
V gene: TRBV4-3; J gene: TRBJ2-7; D gene: -; CDR3 protein: CASSQDHSSYEQYF; CDR3 DNA: TGCGCCAGCAGCCAAGATCACAGCTCCTACGAGCAGTACTTC
V gene: TRBV19; J gene: TRBJ2-5; D gene: TRBD2; CDR3 protein: CASSIDPGGAETQYF; CDR3 DNA: TGTGCCAGTAGTATAGATCCCGGGGGGGCGGAGACCCAGTACTTC
V gene: TRBV25-1; J gene: TRBJ1-2; D gene: TRBD1; CDR3 protein: CASSDFGVGDRGGYTF; CDR3 DNA: TGTGCCAGCAGTGATTTCGGGGTGGGGGACAGGGGAGGCTACACCTTC
V gene: TRBV2; J gene: TRBJ1-3; D gene: TRBD1; CDR3 protein: CASKGQAHSGNTIYF; CDR3 DNA: TGTGCCAGCAAAGGACAGGCCCACTCTGGAAACACCATATATTTT
V gene: TRBV5-5; J gene: TRBJ2-5; D gene: -; CDR3 protein: CASSLGARQETQYF; CDR3 DNA: TGTGCCAGCAGCTTGGGAGCGCGCCAAGAGACCCAGTACTTC
V gene: TRBV3-1/TRBV3-2; J gene: TRBJ2-3; D gene: -; CDR3 protein: CASLKEGSSDTQYF; CDR3 DNA: TGTGCCAGCCTAAAGGAGGGGTCCTCAGATACGCAGTATTTT
V gene: TRBV7-8; J gene: TRBJ1-5; D gene: -; CDR3 protein: CASSLARGSQPQHF; CDR3 DNA: TGTGCCAGCAGCTTAGCACGGGGGTCTCAGCCCCAGCATTTT
V gene: TRBV11-2; J gene: TRBJ2-3; D gene: TRBD2; CDR3 protein: CASSPGGRNTDTQYF; CDR3 DNA: TGTGCCAGCAGCCCGGGGGGACGGAACACAGATACGCAGTATTTT
V gene: TRBV28; J gene: TRBJ1-5; D gene: -; CDR3 protein: CASLTGWDQPQHF; CDR3 DNA: TGTGCCAGCTTGACAGGATGGGATCAGCCCCAGCATTTT
V gene: TRBV28; J gene: TRBJ1-2; D gene: -; CDR3 protein: CASSPGGHYGYTF; CDR3 DNA: TGTGCCAGCAGCCCCGGAGGGCACTATGGCTACACCTTC
V gene: TRBV25-1; J gene: TRBJ1-3; D gene: -; CDR3 protein: CASSEYLAQGRNTIYF; CDR3 DNA: TGTGCCAGCAGTGAATATTTGGCACAGGGAAGAAACACCATATATTTT
V gene: TRBV24-1; J gene: TRBJ2-3; D gene: TRBD2; CDR3 protein: CATSDRGLAGGYTDTQYF; CDR3 DNA: TGTGCCACCAGTGACAGGGGACTAGCGGGGGGCTATACAGATACGCAGTATTTT
V gene: TRBV7-2; J gene: TRBJ2-1; D gene: -; CDR3 protein: CASSLVGGTSYNEQFF; CDR3 DNA: TGTGCCAGCAGCTTAGTTGGCGGGACTTCCTACAATGAGCAGTTCTTC
V gene: TRBV6-5; J gene: TRBJ1-6; D gene: -; CDR3 protein: CASRVGQYNSPLHF; CDR3 DNA: TGTGCCAGCAGAGTTGGACAGTATAATTCACCCCTCCACTTT